These 9 T cell receptor beta chains share one sample of origin, sequenced in a study of OX40 agonist ivuxolimab in advanced cancers. Some clones are missing from TCRdb's copy, which holds only in-frame ones; the method was immunoSEQ multiplex PCR. Seen here are about 35,000 clones, about 90% observed once, and the top ten hold 33%. Sequencing used CD4+ or CD8+ T cells sorted from blood, obtained in a trial of the OX40 agonist ivuxolimab. The receptor set was obtained from an adult with an advanced solid tumor such as melanoma, head and neck, liver or kidney cancer.

The sample holds one count of this clone. CDR3 DNA sequence: TGCGCCAGCAGCAAGACAGGGAGCGAGCAGTACTTC. Translated, it gives CASSKTGSEQYF. The chain has TRBV5-1 and TRBJ2-7, with TRBD1 matching 7 bases. The junction had 4 bases not matched to a gene; V was cut back by 4 bases and J by 6 bases. Germline lookup yields CDR1 SGHRS and CDR2 YFSETQ. The CDR3 sequence is 12 residues long. The full variable domain, completed using reference TRBV5-1 and TRBJ2-7, is KAGVTQTPRYLIKTRGQQVTLSCSPISGHRSVSWYQQTPGQGLQFLFEYFSETQRNKGNFPGRFSGRQFSNSRSEMNVSTLELGDSALYLCASSKTGSEQYFGPGTRLTVT.

Comment on this clone: In the same sample, other DNA sequences code for this CDR3. CDR3 DNA: TGTGCCAGCAGTTTGGGCGGGAGCTACAATGAGCAGTTCTTC. Amino acids: CASSLGGSYNEQFF. The chain uses TRBV27 and TRBJ2-1, with 7 positions matching TRBD2. Germline CDR1 is MNHEY and CDR2 is SMNVEV (reference sequence). Trimming cost V 3 bases and J 3 bases; bases outside gene matches: 2. CDR3 length: 14 amino acids.

Comment on this clone: Mismatch with germline at one junction end may stem from a read error. V and J are TRBV5-4 and TRBJ2-4, with a possible D match to TRBD1 (6 bases). CDR3 length: 15 amino acids. Germline V gives CDR1 SGHNT, CDR2 YYREEE (reference sequence). The DNA for the CDR3 is TGTGCCAGCAGTTTCCTTCAGATAACGGACAGCACTCTCACCTTC. Its translation: CASSFLQITDSTLTF.

This clone was detected only once. The chain uses TRBV9 and TRBJ2-7; no clear D gene. This CDR3 comprises 14 residues. CDR1 is SGDLS and CDR2 is YYNGEE in the germline V gene. Deletions cut 0 bases from V and 3 bases from J, with 10 bases between. CDR3 DNA: TGTGCCAGCAGCGTAGGGCAGAGCCACTACGAGCAGTACTTC. Encoded protein: CASSVGQSHYEQYF.

The chain links TRBV18 to TRBJ2-7; D gene ambiguous. CDR3 length: 13 residues. Germline V CDR1 and CDR2: KGHSH, LQKENI. V gave up 3 bases and J gave up 0 bases, with 6 bases separating them. In nucleotides, the CDR3 is TGTGCCAGCTCACCCGATAGCTCCTACGAGCAGTACTTC. It yields the protein CASSPDSSYEQYF.

V is TRBV4-1 and J is TRBJ2-1; D remains ambiguous. Per germline, CDR1 MGHRA and CDR2 YSYEKL. The CDR3 is 15 amino acids. The V and J ends lost 6 bases and 0 bases respectively, with 12 bases between them. CDR3 region: CASSPAPSSYNEQFF. The CDR3 DNA follows: TGCGCCAGCAGTCCCGCTCCTAGCTCCTACAATGAGCAGTTCTTC.

This clone was seen only once. The chain recombines TRBV6-5 with TRBJ1-2; possible D gene TRBD1, 6 bases. The germline V gene has CDR1 MNHEY and CDR2 SVGAGI. Trimming cost V 7 bases and J 6 bases, with 15 bases left between them. This CDR3 has 13 amino acids. CDR3 in amino acids: CASNPGAIDGYTF. CDR3 sequence (DNA): TGTGCCAGCAACCCAGGGGCGATCGATGGCTACACCTTC.

The sample holds one count of this clone. This chain uses TRBV19 with TRBJ1-3; a possible D gene is TRBD1 (6 bases). The CDR3 covers 18 residues. V lost 5 bases and J lost 0, with 20 bases in between. The germline V gene has CDR1 LNHDA and CDR2 SQIVND (reference sequence). The CDR3 loop reads CASSPSPPGASSGNTIYF. CDR3 bases: TGTGCCAGTAGTCCCTCCCCCCCGGGGGCTTCCTCTGGAAACACCATATATTTT.

The chain links TRBV4-3 to TRBJ1-5, with TRBD1 matching 7 bases. The germline V gene encodes CDR1 LGHNA and CDR2 YSLEER. V shed 0 bases and J 5 bases; nucleotides not matched to a gene: 7. The CDR3 length is 16 residues. The CDR3 loop reads CASSQDGGTVYQPQHF. The CDR3 region has the DNA TGCGCCAGCAGCCAAGATGGGGGGACAGTCTATCAGCCCCAGCATTTT.